A single sample gave rise to the 19 T cell receptor beta chains below, sequenced in a study of blood T cell repertoires in COVID-19. The repertoire was sequenced with immunoSEQ multiplex PCR; TCRdb's copy has only in-frame clones and lacks some. The profile shows some 180,000 clones, approximately 90% of them singletons. The sample taken for sequencing was peripheral blood. These receptors were taken from a middle-aged man with active or convalescent COVID-19.

This chain joins TRBV10-3 and TRBJ1-5; D not resolved. The V and J ends lost 2 bases and 5 bases respectively, with 16 bases between them. Germline values: CDR1 ENHRY, CDR2 SYGVKD. The CDR3 has 16 amino acids. CDR3 loop: CAISETAKLVDQPQHF. The CDR3 DNA is TGTGCCATCAGTGAGACTGCAAAACTTGTAGATCAGCCCCAGCATTTT.

This chain links TRBV30 with TRBJ2-3, with D tentatively TRBD2 (5 bases). CDR3 length: 15 residues. Germline V gene sequence: CDR1 GTSNPN, CDR2 SVGIG (reference sequence). V was trimmed by 0 bases and J by 2 bases, leaving 12 bases between them. CDR3 region: CAWSVRDSDTDTQYF. CDR3 coding DNA: TGTGCCTGGAGTGTACGGGATAGCGACACAGATACGCAGTATTTT.

This rearrangement joins TRBV11-3 to TRBJ2-2, with 11 bases matching TRBD2. The germline V gene encodes CDR1 SGHNT and CDR2 YENEEA. Trimming at V came to 2 bases and at J to 6 bases, leaving 2 bases not matched to a gene. The CDR3 consists of 15 residues. The CDR3 loop reads CASSLLAGGAGELFF. Here the CDR3 DNA reads TGTGCCAGCAGCTTATTAGCGGGAGGGGCCGGGGAGCTGTTTTTT.

J is TRBJ1-4 and V is TRBV6-5, with TRBD1 identical over 9 bases. Germline V gene sequence: CDR1 MNHEY, CDR2 SVGAGI. After removal of 2 bases from V and 8 bases from J, the junction contained 6 bases not matched to a gene. The CDR3 spans 15 residues. CDR3 nucleotide sequence: TGTGCCAGCAGTTACGGACAGGGGAGGGGAGAAAAACTGTTTTTT. This encodes CASSYGQGRGEKLFF.

The sample holds one count of this clone. The chain is built from TRBV7-8 and TRBJ2-1; D not resolved. Trimming stripped 5 bases from V and 7 bases from J, with 6 bases between. The CDR3 runs to 11 residues. Looked up from germline, CDR1 is SGHVS and CDR2 is FQNEAQ. The CDR3 loop is CASSPRNEQFF. DNA of the CDR3: TGTGCCAGCAGCCCGAGGAATGAGCAGTTCTTC.

This chain connects TRBV6-5 to TRBJ2-7, with D possibly being TRBD1 (6 bases). V was cut by 2 bases and J by 3 bases, with 11 bases left in between. Germline assignment: CDR1 MNHEY and CDR2 SVGAGI. The CDR3 consists of 14 residues. The DNA of the CDR3 is TGTGCCAGCAGTTACCGAGGGACATACTACGAGCAGTACTTC. Translation gives CASSYRGTYYEQYF.

This chain joins TRBV6-6 and TRBJ1-1; TRBD1 matches 7 bases. The germline gives CDR1 MNHNY, CDR2 SVGAGI (reference sequence). The CDR3 consists of 16 residues. J was trimmed by 3 bases and V by 6 bases; bases with no gene match: 13. The CDR3 here is CASRPGTAIRDTEAFF. The CDR3 region has the DNA TGTGCCAGCAGACCCGGGACAGCGATTAGGGACACTGAAGCTTTCTTT.

The V and J genes are TRBV19 and TRBJ1-1; D call uncertain. In germline, CDR1 is LNHDA, CDR2 SQIVND (reference sequence). The CDR3 length is 12 residues. V was shortened by 0 bases and J by 8 bases, with 7 bases between the two germline ends. CDR3 protein: CASSIDGEEAFF. The CDR3 coding sequence is TGTGCCAGTAGTATAGATGGGGAGGAAGCTTTCTTT.

The rearrangement links TRBV7-8 to TRBJ2-7, with 12 bases lining up with TRBD1. Losses at the gene ends were 5 bases for V and 7 bases for J; bases not matched to a gene: 12. CDR3 length equals 16 residues. CDR1 and CDR2 (germline): SGHVS, FQNEAQ. The CDR3: CASSPAPGQGAREQYF. The CDR3, as DNA: TGTGCCAGCAGCCCGGCTCCGGGACAGGGGGCGCGGGAGCAGTACTTC.

The V gene is TRBV19, the J gene TRBJ1-1; D possibly corresponds to TRBD1 (6 bases). The CDR3 is made up of 14 amino acids. Germline V CDR1 and CDR2: LNHDA, SQIVND (reference sequence). With 5 bases removed from V and 2 bases from J, the gap between germline ends came to 12 bases. CDR3: CASSPLGANTEAFF. The CDR3 DNA sequence: TGTGCCAGTAGTCCCCTGGGGGCCAACACTGAAGCTTTCTTT.

CDR3 in DNA: TGTGCCAGCAGCTTCGACAGGAATAAGCAGTTCTTC. This encodes CASSFDRNKQFF. The V call is TRBV12-3 or TRBV12-4, the J call TRBJ2-1; D might be TRBD1 (6 bases). Trimming shortened V by 6 bases and J by 11 bases, and 14 bases separated the two germline ends. This CDR3 has 12 residues.

The chain recombines TRBV6-5 with TRBJ1-1; D might be TRBD1 (5 bases). Germline V gene lookup returns CDR1 MNHEY and CDR2 SVGAGI. There are 13 residues in the CDR3. V lost 10 bases and J 1 base, leaving 13 bases between the germline ends. CDR3 nucleotide sequence: TGTGCCATCTCTACAGGCCCGAACACTGAAGCTTTCTTT. This sequence encodes CAISTGPNTEAFF.

The genes are TRBV19 and TRBJ1-4, with 7 bases identical to TRBD1. The CDR3 is 12 residues long. Germline assignment: CDR1 LNHDA and CDR2 SQIVND (reference sequence). Germline trimming cut 7 bases from V and 7 bases from J; bases unmatched to any gene: 3. The CDR3 nucleotides read TGTGCCAGTAAGACAGGGTCTGAAAAACTGTTTTTT. It specifies CASKTGSEKLFF.

The chain recombines TRBV3-1 (or the pseudogene TRBV3-2) with TRBJ2-3; TRBD2 matches 10 bases. With V trimmed by 0 bases and J by 6 bases, 9 bases remained unmatched. There are 17 residues in the CDR3. Germline assignment: CDR1 LGHDT and CDR2 YNNKEL (reference sequence). DNA for the CDR3: TGTGCCAGCAGCCAAGATCCCATAGCGGGGGGTCGGGATACGCAGTATTTT. Translation: CASSQDPIAGGRDTQYF.

V usage is TRBV5-1 and J usage is TRBJ2-5, with TRBD2 matching 9 bases. Germline values: CDR1 SGHRS, CDR2 YFSETQ. This CDR3 comprises 16 residues. The ends lost 1 base at V and 5 bases at J; junction bases unmatched: 9. CDR3 region: CASSLSTSGPGETQYF. CDR3 sequence (DNA): TGCGCCAGCAGCTTGTCGACTAGCGGTCCTGGGGAGACCCAGTACTTC.

Comment on this clone: At the DNA level, this CDR3 is encoded by other sequences in the same sample as well. The chain has TRBV19 and TRBJ1-2; D ambiguous. CDR3 length: 14 amino acids. The V end was cut by 8 bases, the J end by 3 bases, with 16 bases between. Germline CDR1 reads LNHDA; CDR2 reads SQIVND (reference sequence). Here the CDR3 reads CASSSREEDYGYTF. CDR3 nucleotide sequence: TGTGCCAGTTCCTCCCGAGAGGAGGACTATGGCTACACCTTC. Together with reference TRBV19 and TRBJ1-2, the CDR3 gives the full variable domain: DGGITQSPKYLFRKEGQNVTLSCEQNLNHDAMYWYRQDPGQGLRLIYYSQIVNDFQKGDIAEGYSVSREKKESFPLTVTSAQKNPTAFYLCASSSREEDYGYTFGSGTRLTVV.

The chain employs TRBV3-1 (or the pseudogene TRBV3-2) and TRBJ1-5; unclear D gene. Germline lookup yields CDR1 LGHDT and CDR2 YNNKEL (reference sequence). The CDR3 length is 16 residues. The germline V and J ends were trimmed by 4 bases and 0 bases, with 13 bases remaining between them. DNA of the CDR3: TGTGCCAGCAGCCCACTTGATGAAGATAGCAATCAGCCCCAGCATTTT. Its translation: CASSPLDEDSNQPQHF.

CDR3 sequence: CASSRDLNSNQPQHF. CDR3 in DNA: TGTGCCAGCAGCCGGGACTTGAATAGCAATCAGCCCCAGCATTTT. This chain uses TRBV28 with TRBJ1-5, with D possibly matching TRBD1 (5 bases). Germline V gene sequence: CDR1 MDHEN, CDR2 SYDVKM. The CDR3 contains 15 residues. The V gene lost 6 bases and the J gene lost 0 bases, with 12 bases spanning the gap.

This chain uses TRBV4-1 with TRBJ1-4; no clear D gene. CDR1 and CDR2 from the germline V gene are MGHRA and YSYEKL. This CDR3 is 16 amino acids long. V was trimmed by 0 bases and J by 2 bases, leaving 10 bases between them. CDR3 region: CASSQDQRLTNEKLFF. CDR3 DNA: TGCGCCAGCAGCCAAGATCAGAGGTTGACTAATGAAAAACTGTTTTTT.